The clone carrying this T cell receptor beta chain was seen ten or more times. A single record per CDR3 protein comes from TCRdb applying MiXCR to the reads. The sample consists of tens of thousands of distinct CDR3 sequences, less than 4.5% of them appearing once. The record originates from a study of T cell repertoires in cytomegalovirus infection. This CDR3 region has 14 residues. Between the trimmed V and J ends, which lost 0 bases and 5 bases, there was a span of 10 bases. Per the germline V gene, CDR1 is SGHTA and CDR2 is FQGNSA. The sequence derives from a human donor in good health (CMV status not recorded). Some clones in this sample may be carry-over from other donors' samples. The sample was PBMCs. The chain uses TRBV7-2 and TRBJ1-2; D unresolved. This CDR3 reads CASSLASSSYGYTF. CDR3 nucleotides: TGTGCCAGCAGCTTAGCGTCAAGCAGTTATGGCTACACCTTC. Combining the CDR3 with reference TRBV7-2 and TRBJ1-2 gives the whole variable domain GAGVSQSPSNKVTEKGKDVELRCDPISGHTALYWYRQSLGQGLEFLIYFQGNSAPDKSGLPSDRFSAERTGGSVSTLTIQRTQQEDSAVYLCASSLASSSYGYTFGSGTRLTVV.